Presented here are 30 T cell receptor beta chains from one specimen sequenced in a study of CD8+ T cells in alopecia areata. The treatment here: oral pan-JAK inhibitor, 5-10 mg twice daily. In each case, RNA was isolated and then reverse transcribed into cDNA as the sequencing template. Repertoires were generated with immunoSEQ multiplex PCR, while TCRdb's copy carries only in-frame clones and drops some. The table has over 150,000 clones, about 55% seen once. This specimen was CD8+ T cells sorted from blood, taken at week 24, from a patient treated with tofacitinib. These receptor sequences come from a human donor with alopecia areata.

The V call is TRBV29-1, the J call TRBJ1-2; possibly TRBD1 for D (6 bases). The CDR3 spans 16 residues. V lost 4 bases, J lost 2 bases, and 20 bases lay in between. Germline V gene lookup returns CDR1 SQVTM and CDR2 ANQGSEA. CDR3 sequence: CSVVYYPDSSNYGYTF. CDR3 sequence (DNA): TGCAGCGTTGTTTATTACCCGGACAGCTCGAACTATGGCTACACCTTC.

The rearrangement links TRBV29-1 to TRBJ1-2; the match to TRBD1 covers 8 bases. Looked up from germline, CDR1 is SQVTM and CDR2 is ANQGSEA. The V segment lost 3 bases and the J segment 4 bases; nucleotides outside the gene matches: 4. The CDR3 totals 13 residues. CDR3 bases: TGCAGCGTTGAGGGGGGACAGGTCTATGGCTACACCTTC. It encodes CSVEGGQVYGYTF.

The CDR3 coding sequence is TGTGCCAGCAGCTTAGCAGGGCCGGCGTCGAGTAATCAGCCCCAGCATTTT. Translating it yields CASSLAGPASSNQPQHF. J is TRBJ1-5 and V is TRBV7-8, with D hard to call. Between the trimmed V and J ends, which lost 0 bases and 4 bases, there was a span of 16 bases. The CDR3 contains 17 residues. CDR1 is SGHVS, CDR2 FQNEAQ, per germline.

V is TRBV10-1 and J is TRBJ1-1; no clear D gene. The CDR3 sequence is 14 residues long. Germline V gives CDR1 WNHNN, CDR2 SYGVQD (reference sequence). The V end lost 4 bases, the J end lost 0 bases, and 9 bases lay between the germline ends. The DNA of the CDR3 is TGCGCCAGCAGTGCGGACGATATGAACACTGAAGCTTTCTTT. Translation gives CASSADDMNTEAFF.

Here the CDR3 reads CASTPTGWYEQYF. Here the CDR3 DNA reads TGTGCCAGCACCCCGACAGGGTGGTACGAGCAGTACTTC. The chain uses TRBV28 and TRBJ2-7; 7 bases are shared with TRBD1. This CDR3 has 13 residues. V was pared by 7 bases and J by 4 bases, with 7 bases of the junction left unmatched. Germline CDR1 and CDR2: MDHEN and SYDVKM.

This clone was seen a handful of times. The rearrangement links TRBV11-2 to TRBJ1-1; no clear D gene. The CDR3 runs to 14 residues. Per the germline V gene, CDR1 is SGHAT and CDR2 is FQNNGV. The ends were cut back, 5 bases at V and 0 bases at J, with 10 bases in the middle. The CDR3 is CASSGDGVNTEAFF. The DNA of the CDR3 is TGTGCCAGCAGCGGCGACGGGGTGAACACTGAAGCTTTCTTT.

CDR3 nucleotides: TGTGCCAGCAGCTCAGGGCTACAGGGATGGACTGAAGCTTTCTTT. Translated, it gives CASSSGLQGWTEAFF. The chain has TRBV13 and TRBJ1-1; the D gene is possibly TRBD1 (6 bases). The CDR3 sequence is 15 residues long. Germline CDR1 reads PRHDT; CDR2 reads FYEKMQ (reference sequence). V was cut by 4 bases and J by 5 bases, with 17 bases left in between.

This sequence joins TRBV7-3 and TRBJ1-1, with D perhaps TRBD1 (6 bases). Germline-derived CDR1 and CDR2 are SGHTA and FQGTGA. Deletions cut 0 bases from V and 2 bases from J, with 10 bases between. The CDR3 runs 15 residues. CDR3 bases: TGTGCCAGCAGCTTAACGCACAGGGAAAACACTGAAGCTTTCTTT. It encodes CASSLTHRENTEAFF.

This clone appeared a few times. This chain uses TRBV29-1 with TRBJ2-1; TRBD2 matches 11 bases. Per germline, CDR1 SQVTM and CDR2 ANQGSEA. The CDR3 is 14 amino acids. Trimming at V came to 8 bases and at J to 4 bases, leaving 7 bases not matched to a gene. CDR3 residues: CSTPGTSGYNEQFF. CDR3 nucleotides: TGCAGCACTCCCGGGACTAGCGGATACAATGAGCAGTTCTTC.

The chain uses TRBV10-2 and TRBJ2-7; TRBD1 is a possible D gene (6 bases). The V and J ends lost 10 bases and 0 bases respectively, with 13 bases between them. The CDR3 extends over 13 amino acids. Germline V gene lookup returns CDR1 WSHSY and CDR2 SAAADI. The CDR3 nucleotides are TGCGCCATTTCGACAGGCAGCTCCTACGAGCAGTACTTC. Its translation: CAISTGSSYEQYF.

The chain recombines TRBV4-3 with TRBJ2-3; TRBD2 matches 10 bases. Trimming removed 3 bases from V and 9 bases from J; junction bases left unmatched: 15. This CDR3 region has 17 residues. The germline gives CDR1 LGHNA, CDR2 YSLEER. CDR3 sequence (DNA): TGCGCCAGCAGCCACGCTGGGGGTAGCGGGGGGCGAGGGACGCAGTATTTT. This encodes CASSHAGGSGGRGTQYF.

This clone has a handful of counts. The chain has TRBV30 and TRBJ1-1; no firm D call. The CDR3 runs 11 residues. V lost 7 bases, J lost 1 base, and 7 bases lay in between. CDR1 and CDR2 (germline): GTSNPN, SVGIG (reference sequence). CDR3 in amino acids: CALKRNTEAFF. The CDR3 DNA reads TGTGCCTTAAAAAGGAACACTGAAGCTTTCTTT.

This chain joins TRBV29-1 and TRBJ2-3; either TRBD1 or TRBD2 may supply D (6 bases each). This CDR3 has 15 amino acids. V was pared by 5 bases and J by 4 bases, with 19 bases between. Germline V gene data show CDR1 as SQVTM and CDR2 as ANQGSEA. The CDR3 nucleotides are TGCAGCGTTTCCGGGACGCCGGAGGGGGCAGATACGCAGTATTTT. Its translation is CSVSGTPEGADTQYF.

This clone was counted a few times. The chain carries TRBV6-5 and TRBJ2-6; D unresolved. V gave up 5 bases and J gave up 1 base, with 3 bases separating them. The CDR3 spans 13 residues. CDR1 is MNHEY and CDR2 is SVGAGI in the germline V gene. The CDR3 here is CASSKSGANVLTF. CDR3 nucleotide sequence: TGTGCCAGCAGTAAGTCTGGGGCCAACGTCCTGACTTTC.

The chain is built from TRBV5-6 and TRBJ1-2; no firm D call. Germline loops: CDR1 SGHDT, CDR2 YYEEEE. V was trimmed by 4 bases and J by 8 bases, leaving 15 bases between them. The CDR3 has 13 amino acids. The CDR3, as DNA: TGTGCCAGCAGCGACGGCCCCGCTAGGGGCTACACCTTC. Translating it yields CASSDGPARGYTF.

This clone was seen only a few times. The rearrangement uses TRBV7-3 and TRBJ2-3; D remains ambiguous. V lost 0 bases and J lost 2, with 6 bases in between. Germline V CDR1 and CDR2: SGHTA, FQGTGA. The length of the CDR3 is 14 residues. The CDR3 nucleotides read TGTGCCAGCAGCTTAACGCCCAACACAGATACGCAGTATTTT. Translating it yields CASSLTPNTDTQYF. Supplemented by reference TRBV7-3 and TRBJ2-3, the full variable domain reads GAGVSQTPSNKVTEKGKYVELRCDPISGHTALYWYRQSLGQGPEFLIYFQGTGAADDSGLPNDRFFAVRPEGSVSTLKIQRTERGDSAVYLCASSLTPNTDTQYFGPGTRLTVL.

The genes are TRBV5-1 and TRBJ1-4; TRBD1 agrees at 12 bases. Germline values: CDR1 SGHRS, CDR2 YFSETQ. V gave up 4 bases and J gave up 8 bases; unmatched junction bases: 12. The CDR3 extends over 17 amino acids. For the CDR3, the DNA is TGCGCCAGCAGCGGAGGGACAGGGGGCATGATGCAGGAAAAACTGTTTTTT. As protein: CASSGGTGGMMQEKLFF.

At least ten counts were recorded for this clone. The genes are TRBV11-2 and TRBJ2-1, with TRBD2 matching over 8 bases. V dropped 5 bases and J dropped 16; count of bases not matched to a gene: 7. The CDR3 loop spans 11 amino acids. Germline loops: CDR1 SGHAT, CDR2 FQNNGV. The CDR3 DNA follows: TGTGCCAGCAGCGCGGGGACTAGAGGTTTCTTC. Protein sequence: CASSAGTRGFF.

This clone was detected only a few times. V gene TRBV29-1 combines with J gene TRBJ1-1; a weak D match, TRBD1 (6 bases). Germline V CDR1 and CDR2: SQVTM, ANQGSEA. V lost 7 bases and J lost 6, with 12 bases in between. CDR3 length: 11 amino acids. CDR3 sequence: CSGYREPEAFF. DNA of the CDR3: TGCAGCGGTTACAGGGAACCTGAAGCTTTCTTT.

The rearrangement joins TRBV7-7 to TRBJ2-2; D perhaps matches TRBD1 (5 bases). The CDR3 is made up of 14 amino acids. The V end lost 2 bases, the J end lost 5 bases, and 9 bases lay between the germline ends. In germline, CDR1 is SSHAT, CDR2 FNYEAQ (reference sequence). CDR3: CASSLSRGTGELFF. The CDR3 coding sequence is TGTGCCAGCAGCTTATCTAGGGGAACCGGGGAGCTGTTTTTT.

V and J are TRBV7-9 and TRBJ2-3; no clear D. The germline V and J ends were trimmed by 0 bases and 2 bases, with 0 bases remaining between them. There are 12 residues in the CDR3. Germline CDR1 and CDR2: SEHNR and FQNEAQ (reference sequence). DNA for the CDR3: TGTGCCAGCAGCTTAGCCACAGATACGCAGTATTTT. Its translation is CASSLATDTQYF.

The chain uses TRBV30 and TRBJ2-5; TRBD2 agrees at 15 bases. Germline lookup yields CDR1 GTSNPN and CDR2 SVGIG (reference sequence). The length of the CDR3 is 16 residues. V shed 3 bases, J shed 4 bases, and the junction held 6 bases outside the gene matches. CDR3 bases: TGTGCCTGGAGACCGCCGGGACTAGCGGGAGGAGAGACCCAGTACTTC. It translates to CAWRPPGLAGGETQYF.

V is TRBV6-6 and J is TRBJ1-2; no clear D gene. V was clipped by 5 bases and J by 7 bases, with 17 bases between them. CDR1 and CDR2 (germline): MNHNY, SVGAGI (reference sequence). The CDR3 sequence is 14 residues long. CDR3 nucleotides: TGTGCCAGCAGTAGGGATGGCGGCTGGAGTGGCTACACCTTC. Its translation is CASSRDGGWSGYTF.

This clone occurred a few times. The chain couples TRBV27 to TRBJ2-7; a weak D match, TRBD1 (5 bases). The germline gives CDR1 MNHEY, CDR2 SMNVEV (reference sequence). The CDR3 sequence is 14 residues long. Trimming took 5 bases from V and 1 from J, leaving 12 bases between them. The CDR3 region has the DNA TGTGCCAGCAGTACCCGGACAACTTCCTACGAGCAGTACTTC. Encoded protein: CASSTRTTSYEQYF.

In this sample, this clone turned up a few times. This chain connects TRBV29-1 to TRBJ2-5, with D perhaps matching TRBD1 or TRBD2 (6 bases each). Germline CDR1 SQVTM, CDR2 ANQGSEA. Trimming took off 4 bases at V and 2 bases at J, with 17 bases between the two ends. The CDR3 extends over 15 amino acids. CDR3 sequence reads: CSVAGGTRKQETQYF. The CDR3 region has the DNA TGCAGCGTTGCAGGAGGGACACGAAAACAAGAGACCCAGTACTTC.

This clone was counted a few times. The chain links TRBV4-2 to TRBJ1-1; D might be TRBD1 (5 bases). The CDR3 has 17 residues. Trimming shortened V by 0 bases and J by 1 base, and 15 bases separated the two germline ends. Germline CDR1 and CDR2: LGHNA and YNFKEQ. This CDR3 reads CASSQDSDSGPNTEAFF. In nucleotides, the CDR3 is TGTGCCAGCAGCCAAGATTCCGATTCGGGGCCGAACACTGAAGCTTTCTTT.

CDR3 residues: CASSFQGPRYNEQFF. CDR3 nucleotides: TGTGCCAGCAGTTTTCAGGGGCCAAGGTACAATGAGCAGTTCTTC. The chain recombines TRBV27 with TRBJ2-1, with D possibly being TRBD1 (6 bases). V was trimmed by 3 bases and J by 4 bases, leaving 13 bases between them. This CDR3 has 15 amino acids. Looked up from germline, CDR1 is MNHEY and CDR2 is SMNVEV (reference sequence).

This sequence joins TRBV7-2 and TRBJ2-3; 8 bases align to TRBD1. The germline V gene has CDR1 SGHTA and CDR2 FQGNSA. The CDR3 consists of 13 residues. With 6 bases clipped from V and 5 bases from J, the junction kept 4 bases outside the gene matches. In nucleotides, the CDR3 is TGTGCCAGCAGGCCTACAGGGGGAGATACGCAGTATTTT. Translating it yields CASRPTGGDTQYF.

The rearrangement joins TRBV27 to TRBJ2-7; 7 positions agree with TRBD2. The CDR3 length is 13 residues. V lost 4 bases and J lost 4; bases outside the gene matches: 4. The germline V gene has CDR1 MNHEY and CDR2 SMNVEV (reference sequence). The chain's CDR3 is CASSWEGSYEQYF. DNA for the CDR3: TGTGCCAGCAGTTGGGAGGGCTCTTACGAGCAGTACTTC.

A few counts support this clone. V is TRBV5-6 and J is TRBJ2-7; D remains unclear. The ends were cut back, 4 bases at V and 10 bases at J, with 18 bases in the middle. Germline CDR1 SGHDT, CDR2 YYEEEE. CDR3 length: 13 residues. This CDR3 reads CASSVDIRQAQYF. CDR3 DNA: TGTGCCAGCAGCGTAGATATTAGGCAGGCACAGTACTTC.